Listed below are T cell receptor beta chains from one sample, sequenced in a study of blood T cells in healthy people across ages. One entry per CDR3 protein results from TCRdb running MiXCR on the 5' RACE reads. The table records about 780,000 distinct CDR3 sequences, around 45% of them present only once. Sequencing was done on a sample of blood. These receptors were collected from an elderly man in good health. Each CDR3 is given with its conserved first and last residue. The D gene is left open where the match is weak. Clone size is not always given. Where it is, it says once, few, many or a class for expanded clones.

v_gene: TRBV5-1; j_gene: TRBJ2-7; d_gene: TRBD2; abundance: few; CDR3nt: TGCGCCAGCAGAATACTGCCGGGACTAGCGGGAGGGAGTCCCGAGCAGTACTTC; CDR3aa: CASRILPGLAGGSPEQYF
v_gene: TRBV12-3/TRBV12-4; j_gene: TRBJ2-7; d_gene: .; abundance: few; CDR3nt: TGTGCCAGCACCCCCGGTGGCGGCCCCAGCGAGCAGTACTTC; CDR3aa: CASTPGGGPSEQYF
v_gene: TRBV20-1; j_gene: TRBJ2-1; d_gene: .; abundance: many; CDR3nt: TGCAGTGCTAGACGGACCATTGAGCAGTTCTTC; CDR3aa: CSARRTIEQFF
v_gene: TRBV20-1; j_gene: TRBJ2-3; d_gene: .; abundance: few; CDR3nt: TGCAGTGCTAGTGTACTCGCCCCTTACACAGATACGCAGTATTTT; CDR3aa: CSASVLAPYTDTQYF
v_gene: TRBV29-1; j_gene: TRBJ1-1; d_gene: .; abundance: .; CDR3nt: TGCAGCGGGGGAAGAGCGAACACTGAAGCTTTCTTT; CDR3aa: CSGGRANTEAFF
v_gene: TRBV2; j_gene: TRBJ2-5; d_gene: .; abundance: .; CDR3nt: TGTGCCAGCCTAACAGGGTACCAAGAGACCCAGTACTTC; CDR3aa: CASLTGYQETQYF
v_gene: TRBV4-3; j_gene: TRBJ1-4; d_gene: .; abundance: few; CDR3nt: TGCGCCAGCAGCCAAGAGGTCAACAGGGACTCTAATGAAAAACTGTTTTTT; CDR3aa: CASSQEVNRDSNEKLFF
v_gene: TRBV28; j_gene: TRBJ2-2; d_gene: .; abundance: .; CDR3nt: TGTGCCAGCAGTCCACATCGGCCGGCCGGGGAGCTGTTTTTT; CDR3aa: CASSPHRPAGELFF
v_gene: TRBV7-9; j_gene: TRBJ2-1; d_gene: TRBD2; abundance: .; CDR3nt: TGTGCCAGCAGCTTAACCTGGACTAGCGGGAACAATGAGCAGTTCTTC; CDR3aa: CASSLTWTSGNNEQFF
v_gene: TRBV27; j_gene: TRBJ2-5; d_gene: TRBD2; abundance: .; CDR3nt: TGTGCCAGCAGTTCGAGCGGGGAACAAGAGACCCAGTACTTC; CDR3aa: CASSSSGEQETQYF
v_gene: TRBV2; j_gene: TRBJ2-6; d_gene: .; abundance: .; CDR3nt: TGTGCCAGCAATCCTCGAGGGGTGGCCGGGGCCAACGTCCTGACTTTC; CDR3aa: CASNPRGVAGANVLTF
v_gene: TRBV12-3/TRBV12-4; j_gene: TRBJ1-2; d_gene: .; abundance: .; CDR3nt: TGTGCCAGCAGTCTAGACGGGACACTCTATGGCTACACCTTC; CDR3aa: CASSLDGTLYGYTF
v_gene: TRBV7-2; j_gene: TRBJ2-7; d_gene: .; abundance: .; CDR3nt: TGTGCCAGCAGCTTAGTTCTAGGGGCGGTCTTCTACGAGCAGTACTTC; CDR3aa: CASSLVLGAVFYEQYF
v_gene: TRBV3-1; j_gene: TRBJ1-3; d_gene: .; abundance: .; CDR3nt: TGTGCCAGCAGCCAAGATCCGGGGACTGGAAACACCATATATTTT; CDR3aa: CASSQDPGTGNTIYF
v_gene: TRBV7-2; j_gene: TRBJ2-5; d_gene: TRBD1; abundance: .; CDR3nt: TGTGCCAGCAGCCGAGACAGGGGGGCCCAAGAGACCCAGTACTTC; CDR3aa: CASSRDRGAQETQYF
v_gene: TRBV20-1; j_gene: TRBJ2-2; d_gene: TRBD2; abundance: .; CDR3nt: TGCAGTGCTCCGTGGGGACTAGCGGGAGCAGGCACCGGGGAGCTGTTTTTT; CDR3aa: CSAPWGLAGAGTGELFF
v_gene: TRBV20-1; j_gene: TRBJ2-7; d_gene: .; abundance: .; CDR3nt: TGCAGTGCTAGAGATTCTCACAGGATCTACGAGCAGTACTTC; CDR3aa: CSARDSHRIYEQYF
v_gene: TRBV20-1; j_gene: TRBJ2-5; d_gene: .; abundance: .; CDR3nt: TGCAGTGCTAGTAAACAGGGAGAGACCCAGTACTTC; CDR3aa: CSASKQGETQYF
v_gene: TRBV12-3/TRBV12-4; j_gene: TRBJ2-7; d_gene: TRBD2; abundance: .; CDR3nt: TGTGCCAGCAGTCAACATAGCGGGAAACGCTCCTACGAGCAGTACTTC; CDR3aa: CASSQHSGKRSYEQYF
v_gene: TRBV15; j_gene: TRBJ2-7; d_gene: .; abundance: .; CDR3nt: TGTGCCACCAGCAGCGACACAGCGGGCGAGCAGTACTTC; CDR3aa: CATSSDTAGEQYF
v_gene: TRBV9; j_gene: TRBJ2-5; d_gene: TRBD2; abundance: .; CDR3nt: TGTGCCAGCAGCGTAGATGGTAGCGGGGTCCAAGAGACCCAGTACTTC; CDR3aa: CASSVDGSGVQETQYF
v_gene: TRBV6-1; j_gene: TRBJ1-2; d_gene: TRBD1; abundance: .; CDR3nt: TGTGCCAGCAGTGGGACACAGGGGGCGTGGATCTACACCTTC; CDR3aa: CASSGTQGAWIYTF
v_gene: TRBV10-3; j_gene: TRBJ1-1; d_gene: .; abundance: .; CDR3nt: TGTGCCATCAGTGAGAGGAAGGGATCGGGCACTGAAGCTTTCTTT; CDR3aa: CAISERKGSGTEAFF
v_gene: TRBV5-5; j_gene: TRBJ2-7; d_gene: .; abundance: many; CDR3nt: TGTGCCAGCAGGCGACCGGGACAAGCCTACGAGCAGTACTTC; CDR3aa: CASRRPGQAYEQYF
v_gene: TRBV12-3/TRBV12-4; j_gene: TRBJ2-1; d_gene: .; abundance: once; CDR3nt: TGTGCCAGCAGTCCCGGGACGATACAGTTCTTC; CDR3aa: CASSPGTIQFF
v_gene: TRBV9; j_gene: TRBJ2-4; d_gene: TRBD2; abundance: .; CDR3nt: TGTGCCAGCAGCGCAACTAGCGGGAGTGCCCTTTCCAAAAACATTCAGTACTTC; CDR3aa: CASSATSGSALSKNIQYF
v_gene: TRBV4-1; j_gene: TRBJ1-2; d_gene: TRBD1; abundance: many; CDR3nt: TGCGCCAGCAGCCCACAAGGGACAGGGGGCTATGGCTACACCTTC; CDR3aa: CASSPQGTGGYGYTF